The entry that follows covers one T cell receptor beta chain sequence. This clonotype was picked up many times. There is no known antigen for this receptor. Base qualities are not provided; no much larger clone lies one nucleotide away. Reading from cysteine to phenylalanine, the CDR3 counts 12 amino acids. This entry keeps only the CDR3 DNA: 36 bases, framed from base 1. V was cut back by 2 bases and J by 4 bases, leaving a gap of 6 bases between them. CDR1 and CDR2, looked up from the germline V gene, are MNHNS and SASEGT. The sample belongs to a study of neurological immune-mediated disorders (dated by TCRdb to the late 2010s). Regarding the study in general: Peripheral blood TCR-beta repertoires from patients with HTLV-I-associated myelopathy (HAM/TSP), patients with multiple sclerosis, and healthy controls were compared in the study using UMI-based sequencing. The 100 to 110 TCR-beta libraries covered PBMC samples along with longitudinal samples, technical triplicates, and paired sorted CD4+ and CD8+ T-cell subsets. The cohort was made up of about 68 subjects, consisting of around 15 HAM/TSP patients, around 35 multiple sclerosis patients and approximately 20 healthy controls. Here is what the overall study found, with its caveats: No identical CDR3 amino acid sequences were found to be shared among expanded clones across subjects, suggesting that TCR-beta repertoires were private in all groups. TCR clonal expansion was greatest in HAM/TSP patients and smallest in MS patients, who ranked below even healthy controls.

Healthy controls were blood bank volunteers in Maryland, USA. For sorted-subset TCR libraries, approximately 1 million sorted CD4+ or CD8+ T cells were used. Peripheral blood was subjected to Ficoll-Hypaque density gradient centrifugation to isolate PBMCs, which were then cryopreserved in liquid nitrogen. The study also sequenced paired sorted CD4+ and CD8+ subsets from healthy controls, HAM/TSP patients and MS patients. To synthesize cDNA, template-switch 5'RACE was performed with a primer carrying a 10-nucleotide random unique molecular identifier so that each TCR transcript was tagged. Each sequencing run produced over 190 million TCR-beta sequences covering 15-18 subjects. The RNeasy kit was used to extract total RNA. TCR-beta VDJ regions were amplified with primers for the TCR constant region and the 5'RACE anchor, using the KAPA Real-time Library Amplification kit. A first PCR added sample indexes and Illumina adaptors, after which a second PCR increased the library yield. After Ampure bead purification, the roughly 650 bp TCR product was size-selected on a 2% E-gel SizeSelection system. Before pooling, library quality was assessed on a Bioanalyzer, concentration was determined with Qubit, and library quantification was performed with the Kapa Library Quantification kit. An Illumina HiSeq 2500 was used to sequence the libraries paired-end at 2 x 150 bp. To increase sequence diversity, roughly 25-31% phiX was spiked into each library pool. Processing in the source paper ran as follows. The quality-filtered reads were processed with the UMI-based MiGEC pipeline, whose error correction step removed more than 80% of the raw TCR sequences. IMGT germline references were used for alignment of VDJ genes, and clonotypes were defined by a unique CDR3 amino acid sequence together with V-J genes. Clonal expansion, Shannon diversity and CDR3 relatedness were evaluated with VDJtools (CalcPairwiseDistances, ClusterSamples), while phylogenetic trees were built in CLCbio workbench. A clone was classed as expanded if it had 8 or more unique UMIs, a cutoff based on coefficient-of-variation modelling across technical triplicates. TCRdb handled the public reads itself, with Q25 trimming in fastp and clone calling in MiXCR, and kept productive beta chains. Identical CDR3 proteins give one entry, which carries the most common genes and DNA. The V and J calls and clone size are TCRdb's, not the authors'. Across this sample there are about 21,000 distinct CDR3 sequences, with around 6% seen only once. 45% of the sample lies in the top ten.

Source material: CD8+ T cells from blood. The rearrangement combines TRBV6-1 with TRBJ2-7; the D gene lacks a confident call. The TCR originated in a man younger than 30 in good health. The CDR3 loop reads CASSESSYEQYF. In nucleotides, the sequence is TGTGCCAGCAGTGAATCCAGTTACGAGCAGTACTTC.